Below are 18 T cell receptor beta chains sequenced from a single sample in a study of cytomegalovirus exposure and HLA in healthy donors. With 60 Vbeta and 13 Jbeta primers, the PCR was carried out. Some clones are missing from TCRdb's copy, which holds only in-frame ones; the method was immunoSEQ multiplex PCR. The table shows under 200,000 clones, with roughly 90% occurring only once. The sequenced material came from PBMCs. The receptors derive from a woman in her twenties or thirties in good health and CMV-seronegative.

V usage is TRBV4-1 and J usage is TRBJ2-2; no reliable D call. The germline V and J ends were trimmed by 0 bases and 6 bases, with 8 bases remaining between them. The CDR3 consists of 14 residues. CDR1 and CDR2 from the germline V gene are MGHRA and YSYEKL. The CDR3 DNA reads TGCGCCAGCAGCCAAGATGGGCAGGCCGGGGAGCTGTTTTTT. Amino acids: CASSQDGQAGELFF.

The chain is built from TRBV15 and TRBJ2-3; TRBD1 matches 9 bases. Losses at the gene ends were 0 bases for V and 6 bases for J; bases not matched to a gene: 10. The length of the CDR3 is 17 residues. The V gene's germline CDR1 is LNHNV and CDR2 YYDKDF (reference sequence). The CDR3 spells CATSRDLIQGASDTQYF. In DNA form, the CDR3 reads TGTGCCACCAGCAGAGATCTTATACAGGGGGCTTCGGATACGCAGTATTTT.

This clone was observed a handful of times. This sequence joins TRBV4-1 and TRBJ2-3; 12 bases match TRBD2. The CDR3 length is 15 residues. The V gene end was trimmed by 10 bases and the J gene end by 2 bases; junction bases not matched to a gene: 7. Per germline, CDR1 MGHRA and CDR2 YSYEKL. CDR3 sequence (DNA): TGCGCCACCGCCTGGACTAGCGGGGACACAGATACGCAGTATTTT. Its protein is CATAWTSGDTDTQYF.

The rearrangement joins TRBV19 to TRBJ2-4; no clear D gene. Germline lookup yields CDR1 LNHDA and CDR2 SQIVND (reference sequence). The V gene lost 5 bases and the J gene lost 5 bases, with 10 bases spanning the gap. The CDR3 has 13 residues. CDR3 protein: CASSASAENIQYF. CDR3 DNA sequence: TGTGCCAGTAGTGCCTCGGCGGAAAACATTCAGTACTTC.

The J gene is TRBJ2-1, the V gene TRBV6-5, with D unclear. The CDR3 length is 15 residues. Germline CDR1 is MNHEY and CDR2 is SVGAGI. V shed 4 bases and J shed 6 bases, with 16 bases lying between them. The CDR3 loop is CASSSNHGASNEQFF. For the CDR3, the DNA is TGTGCCAGCAGTTCCAACCACGGAGCTTCCAATGAGCAGTTCTTC.

CDR3 region: CASSLGGSLKHQETQYF. In DNA form, the CDR3 reads TGCGCCAGCAGCCTCGGGGGGTCGCTCAAACACCAAGAGACCCAGTACTTC. The chain recombines TRBV5-1 with TRBJ2-5, with 7 bases that match TRBD2. CDR3 length: 17 amino acids. The trim removed 4 bases at V and 0 bases at J, leaving 12 bases unmatched. CDR1 and CDR2 from the germline V gene are SGHRS and YFSETQ.

This chain links TRBV28 with TRBJ2-1; D not resolved. The length of the CDR3 is 15 residues. Germline V CDR1 and CDR2: MDHEN, SYDVKM. Between the trimmed V and J ends, which lost 5 bases and 3 bases, there was a span of 14 bases. The DNA for the CDR3 is TGTGCCAGCAGTCTCTCGTCTGACATCTACAATGAGCAGTTCTTC. Amino acid sequence: CASSLSSDIYNEQFF.

The chain carries TRBV29-1 and TRBJ2-1, with TRBD2 as a possible D gene (5 bases). The CDR3 runs to 11 residues. V was pared by 7 bases and J by 6 bases, with 10 bases between. Germline V gives CDR1 SQVTM, CDR2 ANQGSEA. Written as DNA, the CDR3 is TGCAGCGCCTCGAGCGGCAATGAGCAGTTCTTC. It is translated as CSASSGNEQFF.

This clone came up a few times. The chain is built from TRBV5-6 and TRBJ2-7, with 9 bases matching TRBD2. The CDR3 runs to 15 residues. V gave up 3 bases and J gave up 9 bases; unmatched junction bases: 13. CDR1 SGHDT and CDR2 YYEEEE come from the germline V gene. The CDR3 nucleotides are TGTGCCAGCAGCTCCCCGACTAGCGGACCTCTTCGGCAGTACTTC. It translates to CASSSPTSGPLRQYF.

This chain joins TRBV27 and TRBJ2-5; 14 nucleotides agree with TRBD2. The V and J ends lost 6 bases and 2 bases, in that order; junction bases with no gene match: 11. This CDR3 contains 18 residues. Germline CDR1 MNHEY, CDR2 SMNVEV (reference sequence). CDR3 sequence (DNA): TGTGCCAGCAGCCCACGTCGACTAGCGGGGGGGATACAAGAGACCCAGTACTTC. This translates into CASSPRRLAGGIQETQYF.

The chain carries TRBV7-9 and TRBJ2-2, with TRBD1 matching 8 bases. CDR1 is SEHNR and CDR2 is FQNEAQ in the germline V gene (reference sequence). This CDR3 contains 15 residues. V was clipped by 5 bases and J by 1 base; unmatched bases: 3. CDR3 bases: TGTGCCAGCAGCCTTACAGGGGGGAACACCGGGGAGCTGTTTTTT. As protein: CASSLTGGNTGELFF.

The rearrangement uses TRBV9 and TRBJ2-5; D is possibly TRBD1 (6 bases). Trimming removed 4 bases from V and 5 bases from J, with 18 bases in between. The CDR3 has 15 residues. Germline CDR1 and CDR2: SGDLS and YYNGEE. CDR3 protein: CASSSGPRGGETQYF. The CDR3 nucleotides are TGTGCCAGCAGCTCCGGCCCCAGGGGTGGCGAGACCCAGTACTTC.

The chain uses TRBV9 and TRBJ2-4; D possibly corresponds to TRBD1 (6 bases). The V and J ends lost 4 bases and 8 bases respectively, with 7 bases between them. The CDR3 runs to 11 residues. CDR1 is SGDLS, CDR2 YYNGEE, per germline. This chain's CDR3 is CASSPGDIQYF. Written as DNA, the CDR3 is TGTGCCAGCAGCCCAGGGGACATTCAGTACTTC.

The chain uses TRBV11-2 and TRBJ2-7; TRBD1 aligns across 10 bases. The V and J ends lost 4 bases and 4 bases, in that order; junction bases with no gene match: 4. The germline gives CDR1 SGHAT, CDR2 FQNNGV. The CDR3 has 14 residues. In DNA form, the CDR3 reads TGTGCCAGCAGCTACCGGGACAGGGGATACGAGCAGTACTTC. Translated: CASSYRDRGYEQYF.

V and J are TRBV10-3 and TRBJ2-2; 7 positions match TRBD2. Germline CDR1 is ENHRY and CDR2 is SYGVKD. This CDR3 is built from 16 residues. V lost 2 bases to trimming and J lost 5 bases; unmatched junction nucleotides: 8. CDR3 DNA sequence: TGTGCCATCAGTGAGCCGATGGGGAGGGGAACCGGGGAGCTGTTTTTT. Translated, it gives CAISEPMGRGTGELFF.

The rearrangement uses TRBV4-1 and TRBJ2-1, with 7 bases that match TRBD1. The J segment lost 1 base and the V segment lost 2 bases, leaving 2 bases of the junction unmatched. This CDR3 has 15 amino acids. CDR1 and CDR2 from the germline V gene are MGHRA and YSYEKL. The CDR3 protein is CASSQQGVSYNEQFF. The CDR3 nucleotides are TGCGCCAGCAGCCAACAGGGGGTATCCTACAATGAGCAGTTCTTC.

The genes are TRBV9 and TRBJ2-1; D ambiguous. This CDR3 spans 12 amino acids. V shed 4 bases and J shed 7 bases, with 9 bases lying between them. Germline CDR1 SGDLS, CDR2 YYNGEE. In nucleotides, the CDR3 is TGTGCCAGCAGCCCCCTCGGGAATGAGCAGTTCTTC. It specifies CASSPLGNEQFF.

The chain carries TRBV7-3 and TRBJ2-3; D is perhaps TRBD2 (5 bases). The CDR3 is 14 amino acids. CDR1 and CDR2 (germline): SGHTA, FQGTGA. The V gene lost 2 bases and the J gene lost 4 bases, with 10 bases spanning the gap. CDR3 in DNA: TGTGCCAGCAGCTTAGGACTGGCGCCAGATACGCAGTATTTT. It encodes CASSLGLAPDTQYF. The full variable domain, in which reference TRBV7-3 and TRBJ2-3 provide the parts outside the CDR3, is GAGVSQTPSNKVTEKGKYVELRCDPISGHTALYWYRQSLGQGPEFLIYFQGTGAADDSGLPNDRFFAVRPEGSVSTLKIQRTERGDSAVYLCASSLGLAPDTQYFGPGTRLTVL.